The entry below describes one TCR beta chain. Its antigen has not been determined. One base away there is no much larger clone; base qualities are not given. The sample is drawn from a study of shared T cell receptors in the human thymus (dated by TCRdb to about 2021). In the study overall: The study examined how the human thymus generates shared, self-reactive T-cell receptor alpha chains.

Library method: the immunoSEQ multiplex PCR assay. The table comes from immuneACCESS by way of TCRdb, which keeps in-frame sequences with V and J called. Part of the clones is missing from these tables; in studies checked, under half for an unresolved V gene and the rest for unknown reasons. The sample profile shows a few hundred thousand clones; roughly 94% of them were found once. Clones ranked in the top ten supply roughly 0.02% of the sample. The sequence was collected from a human donor. Sequencing was done on a sample of thymocytes.

CDR3 reads: CASSPHVNNMDDCAFF. The nucleotide sequence reads TGTGCCAGCAGTCCCCACGTAAATAACATGGACGACTGCGCTTTCTTT. In this chain, TRBV6-6 is recombined with TRBJ1-1; no D gene can be assigned with confidence. Deletion took 5 bases off V and 11 bases off J, with a span of 27 bases between the germline ends. The CDR3 runs 16 residues from the cysteine to the phenylalanine. The CDR3 DNA has 48 bases and is translated from base 1. Based on the germline V gene (reference sequence), the CDR1 and CDR2 sequences are MNHNY and SVGAGI.